The T cell receptor beta chain described here comes from a study of shared clonotypes between healthy human individuals. Across the study: Plates per donor: three CD4 naive, three CD4 memory, two CD8 naive, one CD8 memory.

CD45RA-negative memory and CD45RA+ naive subsets were split from the CD4+ cells. Remarks on this clone: Its antigen remains unidentified.

Study outcomes and limitations: Relative to memory subsets, naive subsets generally showed larger estimated richness. Among non-shared clonotypes, generation probabilities were lower than among those shared by all four donors.

CDR3 length equals 17 residues. V gave up 5 bases and J gave up 4 bases, with 20 bases separating them. The germline gives CDR1 SNHLY, CDR2 FYNNEI. The assay was immunoSEQ multiplex PCR, and TCRdb's table has in-frame clones only and misses some. The sample holds around 940,000 clones, 76% seen once. The rearrangement links TRBV2 to TRBJ2-2, with D possibly called TRBD1 or TRBD2 (7 bases each). Sequenced material: memory CD4+ T cells sorted from blood. Subset here: CD45RA-negative fraction. This TCR came from a man younger than 35 in good health. CDR3 nucleotides: TGTGCCAGCAGTTACCGCAGGGGGGGCGCCCCCACCGGGGAGCTGTTTTTT. As protein: CASSYRRGGAPTGELFF.